The text below deals with one T cell receptor beta chain. The sample belongs to a study of control samples from healthy donors and cancer patients. Germline CDR1 and CDR2: DFQATT and SNEGSKA (reference sequence). The V gene lost 3 bases and the J gene lost 7 bases, with 10 bases spanning the gap. CDR3 length: 11 residues. Method: immunoSEQ multiplex PCR; TCRdb's copy keeps in-frame clones and lacks some. This table holds more than 120,000 clones, more than 90% found once. The genes are TRBV20-1 and TRBJ2-7; D not resolved. Sequences were obtained from blood. This receptor was identified in a man aged 25-45 years in good health. The DNA of the CDR3 is TGCAGTGCTAGGGAACTTGCAGAGCAGTACTTC. Amino acids: CSARELAEQYF.